This T cell receptor (beta chain) was sequenced in a study of blood T cell repertoires in COVID-19. For the study at large: The samples span acute and convalescent COVID-19 from the United States, Italy and Spain. PBMCs, B-cell-depleted T cells, or T cells provided the cDNA or gDNA that made up the material.

Germline-derived CDR1 and CDR2 are MNHNY and SVGAGI (reference sequence). V lost 5 bases and J lost 5, with 12 bases in between. This CDR3 spans 13 amino acids. Per the original methods: The assay estimated nucleated cells by amplifying reference gene primers. Some clones are missing from TCRdb's copy, which holds only in-frame ones; the method was immunoSEQ multiplex PCR. Clone size and the V and J calls come from that table; the DNA yielded D and trimming. Of about 280,000 clones in the sample, over 75% were seen once. The specimen sequenced was peripheral blood. The receptor comes from a human donor in a cohort sampled during active COVID-19. The chain uses TRBV6-6 and TRBJ1-1; tentatively, D is TRBD1 (5 bases). This chain's CDR3 is CASSEIGGTEAFF. The DNA for the CDR3 is TGTGCCAGCAGTGAGATCGGGGGAACTGAAGCTTTCTTT.